This T cell receptor (beta chain) was identified during a study of T-cell memory formation after mild COVID-19. The CDR3 contains 13 residues. The germline CDR1 and CDR2 sequences are LNHDA and SQIVND (reference sequence). The V and J ends lost 6 bases and 1 base respectively, with 7 bases between them. TCRdb called the 5' RACE reads again in MiXCR, with one record for every CDR3 protein. This sample has 300,000 to 400,000 distinct CDR3 sequences; over 25% occur once, and the top ten carry roughly 13%. The sample taken for sequencing was PBMCs or a T cell subset sorted from them (not recorded which). The sequence was obtained from an adult woman who had mild COVID-19 (a few samples of this study predate the infection). Cell type and time point are not known. The chain combines TRBV19 with TRBJ1-3; no reliable D call. CDR3 loop: CASSEGSGNTIYF. In DNA form, the CDR3 reads TGTGCCAGTAGCGAGGGTTCTGGAAACACCATATATTTT. Complete variable domain (other parts from reference TRBV19 and TRBJ1-3): DGGITQSPKYLFRKEGQNVTLSCEQNLNHDAMYWYRQDPGQGLRLIYYSQIVNDFQKGDIAEGYSVSREKKESFPLTVTSAQKNPTAFYLCASSEGSGNTIYFGEGSWLTVV.